This T cell receptor (beta chain) was captured in a study of blood T cell repertoires in COVID-19. Across the study: Researchers got acute and convalescent COVID-19 samples from the United States, Italy and Spain.

The age range of participants was 18 to 89 years, with residence in fewer than 25 US areas. Clinical history as reported by participants underpinned cohort assignment. Cohort 3 donors were reported recovered after two negative PCRs, clearance, or symptom resolution. The repertoire was sequenced with immunoSEQ multiplex PCR; TCRdb's copy has only in-frame clones and lacks some. This table has about 440,000 clones, 90% appearing once. The sequencing input was PBMCs or T cells enriched from blood (not recorded which). This TCR was sampled from a man in his late teens or twenties who had recovered from COVID-19.

The CDR3 reads CASSPSTQLDYGYTF. CDR3 in DNA: TGTGCCAGCAGTCCGTCAACCCAACTAGACTATGGCTACACCTTC. This chain links TRBV25-1 with TRBJ1-2, with D unresolved. The CDR3 length is 15 residues. Trimming pared 5 bases from V and 3 bases from J, leaving 16 bases between. Germline-derived CDR1 and CDR2 are MGHDK and SYGVNS.